This T cell receptor beta chain was documented in a study of CD8+ T cells in alopecia areata. On the study more broadly: Oral tofacitinib (5 to 10 mg twice daily) was administered to treated patients. The tofacitinib course ran for 6 to 18 months and was followed by 6 months off drug.

PBMCs were stained for CD3, CD4 and CD8, and CD4+ and CD8+ T cells were sorted. Trimming removed 2 bases from V and 5 bases from J; junction bases left unmatched: 4. Looked up from germline, CDR1 is SGHNT and CDR2 is YYREEE (reference sequence). This CDR3 is 13 amino acids long. Extracted from the samples, RNA was reverse transcribed into cDNA to serve as the sequencing template. Only in-frame clones appear in the TCRdb table, and some are missing; sequencing was by immunoSEQ multiplex PCR. This table has 45,000 to 70,000 clones, around 96% appearing once. Sample: CD8+ T cells sorted from blood, taken at week 0. This rearrangement joins TRBV5-4 to TRBJ2-7, with 7 bases lining up with TRBD1. This clonotype originated in a human donor with alopecia areata. CDR3 nucleotides: TGTGCCAGCAGCTTAATAGGGGGCGACGAGCAGTACTTC. As protein: CASSLIGGDEQYF.